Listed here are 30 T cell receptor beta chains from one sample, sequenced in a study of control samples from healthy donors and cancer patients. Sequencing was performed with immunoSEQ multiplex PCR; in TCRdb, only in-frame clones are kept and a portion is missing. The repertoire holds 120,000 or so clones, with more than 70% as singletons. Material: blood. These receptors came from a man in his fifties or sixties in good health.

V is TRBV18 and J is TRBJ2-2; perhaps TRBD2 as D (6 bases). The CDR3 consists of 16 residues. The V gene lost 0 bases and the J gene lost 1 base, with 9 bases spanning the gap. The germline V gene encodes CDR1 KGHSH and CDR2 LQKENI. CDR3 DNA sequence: TGTGCCAGCTCACCACCAGGGACTGGGAACACCGGGGAGCTGTTTTTT. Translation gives CASSPPGTGNTGELFF.

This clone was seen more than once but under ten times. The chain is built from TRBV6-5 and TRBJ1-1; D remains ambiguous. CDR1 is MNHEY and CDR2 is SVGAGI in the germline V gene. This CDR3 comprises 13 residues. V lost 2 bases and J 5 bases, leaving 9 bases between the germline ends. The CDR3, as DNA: TGTGCCAGCAGTTACGAAACGAGGACTGAAGCTTTCTTT. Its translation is CASSYETRTEAFF.

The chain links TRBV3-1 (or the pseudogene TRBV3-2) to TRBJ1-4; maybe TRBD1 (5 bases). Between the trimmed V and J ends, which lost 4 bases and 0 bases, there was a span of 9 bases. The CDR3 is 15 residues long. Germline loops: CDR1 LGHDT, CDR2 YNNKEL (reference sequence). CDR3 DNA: TGTGCCAGCAGCCCAGCAGGGACAACTAATGAAAAACTGTTTTTT. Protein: CASSPAGTTNEKLFF.

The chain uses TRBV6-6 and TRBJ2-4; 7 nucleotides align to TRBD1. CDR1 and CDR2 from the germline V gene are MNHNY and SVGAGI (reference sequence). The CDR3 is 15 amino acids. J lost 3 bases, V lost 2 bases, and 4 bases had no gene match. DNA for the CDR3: TGTGCCAGCAGTTACGAAGGGGGCGGCAAAAACATTCAGTACTTC. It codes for CASSYEGGGKNIQYF.

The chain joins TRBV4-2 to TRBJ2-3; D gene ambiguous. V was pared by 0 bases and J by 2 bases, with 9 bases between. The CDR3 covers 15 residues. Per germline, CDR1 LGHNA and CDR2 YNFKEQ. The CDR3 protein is CASSQDNADTDTQYF. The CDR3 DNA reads TGTGCCAGCAGCCAAGATAACGCCGACACAGATACGCAGTATTTT.

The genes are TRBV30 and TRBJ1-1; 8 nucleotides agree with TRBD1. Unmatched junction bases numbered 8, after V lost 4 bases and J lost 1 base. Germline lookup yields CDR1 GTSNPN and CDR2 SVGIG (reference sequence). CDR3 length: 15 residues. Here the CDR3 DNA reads TGTGCCTGGACCACGACAGGGGCGTGGAACACTGAAGCTTTCTTT. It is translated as CAWTTTGAWNTEAFF.

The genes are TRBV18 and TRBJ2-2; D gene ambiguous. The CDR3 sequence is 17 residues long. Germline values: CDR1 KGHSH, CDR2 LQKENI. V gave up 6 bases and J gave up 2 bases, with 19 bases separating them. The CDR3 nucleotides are TGTGCCAGCTCGCTTCGGCAGAGCAACCTCAACACCGGGGAGCTGTTTTTT. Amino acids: CASSLRQSNLNTGELFF.

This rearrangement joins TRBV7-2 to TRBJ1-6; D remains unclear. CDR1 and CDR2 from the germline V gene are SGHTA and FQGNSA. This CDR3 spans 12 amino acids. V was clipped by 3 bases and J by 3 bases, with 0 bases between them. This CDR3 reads CASSFYNSPLHF. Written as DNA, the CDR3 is TGTGCCAGCAGCTTCTATAATTCACCCCTCCACTTT.

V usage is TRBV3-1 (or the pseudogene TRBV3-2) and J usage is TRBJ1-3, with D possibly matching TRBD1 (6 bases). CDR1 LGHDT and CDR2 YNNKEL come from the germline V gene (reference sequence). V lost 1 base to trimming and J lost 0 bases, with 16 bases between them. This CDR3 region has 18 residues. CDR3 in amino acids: CASSQGTTGPTSGNTIYF. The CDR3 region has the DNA TGTGCCAGCAGCCAAGGGACCACAGGGCCTACCTCTGGAAACACCATATATTTT.

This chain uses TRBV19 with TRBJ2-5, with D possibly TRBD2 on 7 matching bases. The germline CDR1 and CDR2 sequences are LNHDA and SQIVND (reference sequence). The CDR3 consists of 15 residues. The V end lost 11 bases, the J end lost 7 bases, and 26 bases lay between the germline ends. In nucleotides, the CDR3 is TGTGCCTCCCAAACCGGGGGGCATTTGAGTGGGACCCAGTACTTC. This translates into CASQTGGHLSGTQYF.

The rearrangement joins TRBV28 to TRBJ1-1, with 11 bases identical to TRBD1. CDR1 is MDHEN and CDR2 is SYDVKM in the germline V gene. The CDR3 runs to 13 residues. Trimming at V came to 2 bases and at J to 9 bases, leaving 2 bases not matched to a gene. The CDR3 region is CASSLGTGGKAFF. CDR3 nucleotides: TGTGCCAGCAGTTTAGGGACAGGGGGTAAAGCTTTCTTT. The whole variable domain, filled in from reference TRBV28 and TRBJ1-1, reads DVKVTQSSRYLVKRTGEKVFLECVQDMDHENMFWYRQDPGLGLRLIYFSYDVKMKEKGDIPEGYSVSREKKERFSLILESASTNQTSMYLCASSLGTGGKAFFGQGTRLTVV.

CDR3 sequence (DNA): TGTGCCAGCTCAAAGACAGGATTATGGGGTGAAAAACTGTTTTTT. Translation: CASSKTGLWGEKLFF. The chain joins TRBV18 to TRBJ1-4, with D tentatively TRBD1 (6 bases). Trimming removed 5 bases from V and 7 bases from J, with 17 bases in between. CDR3 length equals 15 residues. Germline V CDR1 and CDR2: KGHSH, LQKENI.

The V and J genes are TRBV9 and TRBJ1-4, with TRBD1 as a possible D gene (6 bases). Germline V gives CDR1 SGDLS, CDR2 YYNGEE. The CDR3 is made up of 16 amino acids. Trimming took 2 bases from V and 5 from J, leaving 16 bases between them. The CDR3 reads CASSVTSGAGNEKLFF. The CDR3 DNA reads TGTGCCAGCAGCGTTACCTCAGGGGCGGGGAATGAAAAACTGTTTTTT.

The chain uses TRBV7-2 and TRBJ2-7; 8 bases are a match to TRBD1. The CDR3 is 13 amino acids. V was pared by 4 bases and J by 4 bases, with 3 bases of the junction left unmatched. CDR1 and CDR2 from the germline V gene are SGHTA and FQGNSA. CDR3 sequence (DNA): TGTGCCAGCAGCTCCAACAGGGGGTACGAGCAGTACTTC. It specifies CASSSNRGYEQYF.

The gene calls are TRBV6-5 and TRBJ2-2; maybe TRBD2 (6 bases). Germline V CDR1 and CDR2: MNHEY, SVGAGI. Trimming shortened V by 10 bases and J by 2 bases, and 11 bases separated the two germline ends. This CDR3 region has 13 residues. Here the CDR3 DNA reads TGTGCCACTCGGAGGGGCAACACCGGGGAGCTGTTTTTT. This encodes CATRRGNTGELFF.

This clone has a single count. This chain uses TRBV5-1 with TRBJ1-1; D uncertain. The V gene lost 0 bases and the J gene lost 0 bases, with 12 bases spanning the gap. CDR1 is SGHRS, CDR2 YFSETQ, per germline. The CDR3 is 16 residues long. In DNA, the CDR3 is TGCGCCAGCAGCTTGGTAACGGGCGGACTGAACACTGAAGCTTTCTTT. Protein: CASSLVTGGLNTEAFF.

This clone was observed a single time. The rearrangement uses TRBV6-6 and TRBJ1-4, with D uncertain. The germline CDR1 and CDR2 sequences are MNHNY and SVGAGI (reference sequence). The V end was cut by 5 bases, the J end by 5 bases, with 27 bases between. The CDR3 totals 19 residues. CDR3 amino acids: CASSRSLPGSAGGNEKLFF. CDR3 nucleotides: TGTGCCAGCAGTCGCTCTTTACCGGGCTCCGCTGGCGGGAATGAAAAACTGTTTTTT.

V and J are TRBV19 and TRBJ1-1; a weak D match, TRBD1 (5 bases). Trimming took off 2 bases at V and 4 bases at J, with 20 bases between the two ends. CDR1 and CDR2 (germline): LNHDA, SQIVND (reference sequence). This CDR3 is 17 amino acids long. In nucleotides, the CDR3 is TGTGCCAGTAGTATAAAGGGGCGACTAGGCCACCCCACTGAAGCTTTCTTT. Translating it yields CASSIKGRLGHPTEAFF. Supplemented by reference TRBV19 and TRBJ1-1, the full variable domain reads DGGITQSPKYLFRKEGQNVTLSCEQNLNHDAMYWYRQDPGQGLRLIYYSQIVNDFQKGDIAEGYSVSREKKESFPLTVTSAQKNPTAFYLCASSIKGRLGHPTEAFFGQGTRLTVV.

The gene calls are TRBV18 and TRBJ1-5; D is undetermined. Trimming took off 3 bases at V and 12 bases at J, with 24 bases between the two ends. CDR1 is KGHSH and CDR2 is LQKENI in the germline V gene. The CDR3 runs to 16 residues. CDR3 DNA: TGTGCCAGCTCACCTCGGGGAGCTAACACATATCAGAGCCAGCATTTT. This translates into CASSPRGANTYQSQHF.

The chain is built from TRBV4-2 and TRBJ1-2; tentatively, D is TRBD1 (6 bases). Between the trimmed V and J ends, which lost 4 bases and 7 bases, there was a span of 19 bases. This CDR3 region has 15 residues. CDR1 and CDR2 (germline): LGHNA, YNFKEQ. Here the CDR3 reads CASSPNTGSLSGYTF. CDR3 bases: TGTGCCAGCAGCCCAAATACAGGGTCGCTCTCTGGCTACACCTTC.

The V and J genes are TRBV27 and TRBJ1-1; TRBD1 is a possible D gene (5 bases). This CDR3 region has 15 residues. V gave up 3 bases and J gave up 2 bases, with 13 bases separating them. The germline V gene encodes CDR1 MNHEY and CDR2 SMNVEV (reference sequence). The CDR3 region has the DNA TGTGCCAGCAGTTTCTCCCCAGGGACTAACACTGAAGCTTTCTTT. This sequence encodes CASSFSPGTNTEAFF.

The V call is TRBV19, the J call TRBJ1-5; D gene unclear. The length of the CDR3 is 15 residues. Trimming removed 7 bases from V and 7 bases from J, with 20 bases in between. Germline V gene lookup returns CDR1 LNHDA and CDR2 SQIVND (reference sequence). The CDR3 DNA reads TGTGCCAGTACAGATGTTTACGGGCCGGGGCAGCCCCAGCATTTT. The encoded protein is CASTDVYGPGQPQHF.

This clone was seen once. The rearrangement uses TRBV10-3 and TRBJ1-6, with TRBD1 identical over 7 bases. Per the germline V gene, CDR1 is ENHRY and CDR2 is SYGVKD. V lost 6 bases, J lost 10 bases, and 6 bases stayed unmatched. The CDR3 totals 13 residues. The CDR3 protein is CAISRDSVSPLHF. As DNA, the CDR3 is TGTGCCATCAGCAGGGACAGTGTCTCACCCCTCCACTTT.

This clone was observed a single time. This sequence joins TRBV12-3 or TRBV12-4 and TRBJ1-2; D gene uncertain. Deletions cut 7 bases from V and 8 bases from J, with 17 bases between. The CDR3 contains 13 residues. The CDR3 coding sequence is TGTGCCAGCACCCTCAGTGTTGCGGGGGGCTACACCTTC. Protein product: CASTLSVAGGYTF.

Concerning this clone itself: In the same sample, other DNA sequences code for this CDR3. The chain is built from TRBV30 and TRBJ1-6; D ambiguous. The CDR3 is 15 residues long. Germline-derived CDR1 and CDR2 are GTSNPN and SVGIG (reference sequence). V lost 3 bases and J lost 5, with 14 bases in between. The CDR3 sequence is CAWSVGGTDNSPLHF. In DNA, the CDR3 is TGTGCCTGGAGCGTAGGTGGAACAGATAATTCACCCCTCCACTTT.

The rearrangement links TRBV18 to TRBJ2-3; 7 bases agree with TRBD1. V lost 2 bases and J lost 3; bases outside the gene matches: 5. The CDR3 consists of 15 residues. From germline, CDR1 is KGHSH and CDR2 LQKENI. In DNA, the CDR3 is TGTGCCAGCTCACCAATCGGGACAGCTACAGATACGCAGTATTTT. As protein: CASSPIGTATDTQYF.

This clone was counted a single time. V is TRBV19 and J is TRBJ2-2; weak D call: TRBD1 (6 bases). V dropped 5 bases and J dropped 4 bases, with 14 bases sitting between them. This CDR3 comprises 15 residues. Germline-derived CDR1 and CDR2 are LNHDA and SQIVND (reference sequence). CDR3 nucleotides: TGTGCCAGTAGTCTCCAGACAGGCGGCACCGGGGAGCTGTTTTTT. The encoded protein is CASSLQTGGTGELFF.

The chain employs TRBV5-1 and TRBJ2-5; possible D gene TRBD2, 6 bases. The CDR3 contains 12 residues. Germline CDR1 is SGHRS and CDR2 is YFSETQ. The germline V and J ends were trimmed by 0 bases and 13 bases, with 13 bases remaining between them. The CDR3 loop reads CASSLGEAGTYF. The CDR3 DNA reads TGCGCCAGCAGCTTGGGGGAGGCAGGCACGTACTTC.

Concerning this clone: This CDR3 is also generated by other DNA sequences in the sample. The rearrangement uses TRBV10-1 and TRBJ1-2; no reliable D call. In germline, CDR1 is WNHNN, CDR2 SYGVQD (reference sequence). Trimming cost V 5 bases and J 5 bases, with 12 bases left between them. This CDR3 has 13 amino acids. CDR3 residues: CASSREYGYGYTF. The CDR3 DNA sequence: TGCGCCAGCAGTAGGGAGTACGGATATGGCTACACCTTC.

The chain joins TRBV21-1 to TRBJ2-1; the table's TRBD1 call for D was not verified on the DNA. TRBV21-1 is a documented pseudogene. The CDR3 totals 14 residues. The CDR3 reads CASSKRGINNEQFF. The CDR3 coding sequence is TGTGCCAGCAGCAAAAGGGGGATAAACAATGAGCAGTTCTTC.